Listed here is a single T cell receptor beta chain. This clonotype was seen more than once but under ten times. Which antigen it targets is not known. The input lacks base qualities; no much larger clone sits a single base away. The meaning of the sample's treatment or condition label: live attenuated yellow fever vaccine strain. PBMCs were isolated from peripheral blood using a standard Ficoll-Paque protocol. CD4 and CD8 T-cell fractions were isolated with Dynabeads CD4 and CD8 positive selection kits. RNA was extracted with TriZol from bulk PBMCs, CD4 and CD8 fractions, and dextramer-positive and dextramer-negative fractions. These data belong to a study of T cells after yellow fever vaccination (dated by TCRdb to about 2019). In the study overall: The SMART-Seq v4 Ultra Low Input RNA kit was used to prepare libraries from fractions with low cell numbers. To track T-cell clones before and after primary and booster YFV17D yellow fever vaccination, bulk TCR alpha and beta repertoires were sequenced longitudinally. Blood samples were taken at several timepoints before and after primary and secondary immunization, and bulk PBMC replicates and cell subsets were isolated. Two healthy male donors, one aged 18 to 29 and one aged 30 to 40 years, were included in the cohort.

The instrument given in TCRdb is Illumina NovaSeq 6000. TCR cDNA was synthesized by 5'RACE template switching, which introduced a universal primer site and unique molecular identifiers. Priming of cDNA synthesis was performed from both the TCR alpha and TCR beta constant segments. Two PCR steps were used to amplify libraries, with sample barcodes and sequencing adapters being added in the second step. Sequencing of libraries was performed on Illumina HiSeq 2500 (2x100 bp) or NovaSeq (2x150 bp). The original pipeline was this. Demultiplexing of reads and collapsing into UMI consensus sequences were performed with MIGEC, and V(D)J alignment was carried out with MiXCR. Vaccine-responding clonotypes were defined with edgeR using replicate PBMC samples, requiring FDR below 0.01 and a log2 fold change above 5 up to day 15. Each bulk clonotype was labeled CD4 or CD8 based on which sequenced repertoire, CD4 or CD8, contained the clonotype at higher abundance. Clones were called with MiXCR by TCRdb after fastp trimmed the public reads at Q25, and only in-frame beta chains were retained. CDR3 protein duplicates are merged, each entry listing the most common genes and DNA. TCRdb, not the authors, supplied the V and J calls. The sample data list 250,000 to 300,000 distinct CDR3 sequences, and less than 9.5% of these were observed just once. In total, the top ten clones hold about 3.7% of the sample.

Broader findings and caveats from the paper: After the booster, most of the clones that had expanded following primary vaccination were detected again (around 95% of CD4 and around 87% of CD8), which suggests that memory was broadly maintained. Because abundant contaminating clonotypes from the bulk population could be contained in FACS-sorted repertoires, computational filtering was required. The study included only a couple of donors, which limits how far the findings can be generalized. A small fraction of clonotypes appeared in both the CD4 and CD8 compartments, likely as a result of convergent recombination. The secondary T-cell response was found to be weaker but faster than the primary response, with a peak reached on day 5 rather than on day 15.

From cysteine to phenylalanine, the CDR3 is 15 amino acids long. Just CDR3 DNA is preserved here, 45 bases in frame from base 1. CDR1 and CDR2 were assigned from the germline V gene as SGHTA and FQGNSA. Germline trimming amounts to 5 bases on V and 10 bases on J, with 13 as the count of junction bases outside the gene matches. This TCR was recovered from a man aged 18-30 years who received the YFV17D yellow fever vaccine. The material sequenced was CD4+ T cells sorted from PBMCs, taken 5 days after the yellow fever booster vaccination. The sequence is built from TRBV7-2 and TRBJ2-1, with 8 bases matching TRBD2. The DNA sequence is TGTGCCAGCAGCCTGGCGGGACTAGGTAACCGCGAGCAGTTCTTC. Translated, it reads CASSLAGLGNREQFF.